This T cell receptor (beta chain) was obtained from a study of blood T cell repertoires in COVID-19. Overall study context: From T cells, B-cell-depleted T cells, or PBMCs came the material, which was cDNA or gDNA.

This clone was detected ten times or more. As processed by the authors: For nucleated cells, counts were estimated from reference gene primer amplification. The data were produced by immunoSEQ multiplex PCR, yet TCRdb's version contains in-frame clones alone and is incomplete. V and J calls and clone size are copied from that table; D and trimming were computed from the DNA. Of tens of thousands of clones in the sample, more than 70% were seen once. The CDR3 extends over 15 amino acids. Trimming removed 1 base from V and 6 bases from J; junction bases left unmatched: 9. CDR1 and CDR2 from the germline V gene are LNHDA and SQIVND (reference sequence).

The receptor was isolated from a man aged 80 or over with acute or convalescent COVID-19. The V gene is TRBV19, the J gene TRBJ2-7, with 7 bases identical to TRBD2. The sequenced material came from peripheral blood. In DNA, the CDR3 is TGTGCCAGTAGTATAGTTAGGGACTATAAGATCGAGCAGTACTTC. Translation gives CASSIVRDYKIEQYF. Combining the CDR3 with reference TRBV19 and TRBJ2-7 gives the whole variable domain DGGITQSPKYLFRKEGQNVTLSCEQNLNHDAMYWYRQDPGQGLRLIYYSQIVNDFQKGDIAEGYSVSREKKESFPLTVTSAQKNPTAFYLCASSIVRDYKIEQYFGPGTRLTVT.